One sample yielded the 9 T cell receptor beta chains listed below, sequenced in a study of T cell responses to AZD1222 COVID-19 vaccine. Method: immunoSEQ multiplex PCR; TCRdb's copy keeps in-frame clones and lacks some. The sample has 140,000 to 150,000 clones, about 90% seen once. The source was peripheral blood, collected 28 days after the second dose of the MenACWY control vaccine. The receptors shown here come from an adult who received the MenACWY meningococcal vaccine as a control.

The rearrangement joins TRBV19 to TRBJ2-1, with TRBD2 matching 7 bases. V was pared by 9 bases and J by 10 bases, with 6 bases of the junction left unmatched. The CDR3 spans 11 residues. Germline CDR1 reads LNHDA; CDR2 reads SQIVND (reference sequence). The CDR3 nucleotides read TGTGCCAGAACTAGGGGAGGGGAGCAGTTCTTC. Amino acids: CARTRGGEQFF. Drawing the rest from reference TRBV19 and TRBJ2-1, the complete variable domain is DGGITQSPKYLFRKEGQNVTLSCEQNLNHDAMYWYRQDPGQGLRLIYYSQIVNDFQKGDIAEGYSVSREKKESFPLTVTSAQKNPTAFYLCARTRGGEQFFGPGTRLTVL.

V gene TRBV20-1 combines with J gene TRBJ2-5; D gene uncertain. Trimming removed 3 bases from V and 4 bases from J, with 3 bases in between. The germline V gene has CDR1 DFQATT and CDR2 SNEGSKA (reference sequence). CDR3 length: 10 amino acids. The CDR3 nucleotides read TGCAGTGCTAGTTCAGAGACCCAGTACTTC. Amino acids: CSASSETQYF.

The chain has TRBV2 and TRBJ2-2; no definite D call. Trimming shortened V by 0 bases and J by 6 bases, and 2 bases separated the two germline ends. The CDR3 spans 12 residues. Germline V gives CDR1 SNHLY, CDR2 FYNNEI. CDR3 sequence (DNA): TGTGCCAGCAGTGAAGCCCCCGGGGAGCTGTTTTTT. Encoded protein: CASSEAPGELFF.

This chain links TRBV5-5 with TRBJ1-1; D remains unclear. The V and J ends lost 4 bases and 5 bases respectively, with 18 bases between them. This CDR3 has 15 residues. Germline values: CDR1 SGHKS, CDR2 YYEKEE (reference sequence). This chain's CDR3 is CASSPRTEVVTEAFF. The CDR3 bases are TGTGCCAGCAGCCCCCGGACGGAGGTGGTGACTGAAGCTTTCTTT. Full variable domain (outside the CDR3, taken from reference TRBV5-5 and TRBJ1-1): DAGVTQSPTHLIKTRGQQVTLRCSPISGHKSVSWYQQVLGQGPQFIFQYYEKEERGRGNFPDRFSARQFPNYSSELNVNALLLGDSALYLCASSPRTEVVTEAFFGQGTRLTVV.

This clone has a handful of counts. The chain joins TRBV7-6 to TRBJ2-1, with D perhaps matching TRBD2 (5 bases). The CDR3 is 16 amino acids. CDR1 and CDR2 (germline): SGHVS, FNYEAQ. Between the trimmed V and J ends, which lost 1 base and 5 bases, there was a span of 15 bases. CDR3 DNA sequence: TGTGCCAGCAGCTTAGTGCCGGAGACTAAAGACAATGAGCAGTTCTTC. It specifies CASSLVPETKDNEQFF.

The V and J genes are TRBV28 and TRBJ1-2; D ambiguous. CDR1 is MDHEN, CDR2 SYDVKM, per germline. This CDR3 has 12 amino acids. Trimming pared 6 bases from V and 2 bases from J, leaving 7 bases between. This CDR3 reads CASRAVNYGYTF. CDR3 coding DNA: TGTGCCAGCAGGGCGGTGAACTATGGCTACACCTTC.

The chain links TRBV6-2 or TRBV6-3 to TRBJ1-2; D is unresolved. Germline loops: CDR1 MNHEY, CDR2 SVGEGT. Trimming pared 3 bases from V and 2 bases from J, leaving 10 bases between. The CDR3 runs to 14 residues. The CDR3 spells CASSYTEGNYGYTF. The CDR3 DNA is TGTGCCAGCAGTTATACCGAAGGGAACTATGGCTACACCTTC.

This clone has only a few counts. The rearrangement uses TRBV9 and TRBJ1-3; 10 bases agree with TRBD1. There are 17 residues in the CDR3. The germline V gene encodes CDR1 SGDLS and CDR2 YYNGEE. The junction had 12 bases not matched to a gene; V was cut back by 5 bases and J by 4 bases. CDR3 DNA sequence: TGTGCCAGCAGTCCCGGGACAGGGGTCGCCCAAGGAAACACCATATATTTT. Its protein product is CASSPGTGVAQGNTIYF.

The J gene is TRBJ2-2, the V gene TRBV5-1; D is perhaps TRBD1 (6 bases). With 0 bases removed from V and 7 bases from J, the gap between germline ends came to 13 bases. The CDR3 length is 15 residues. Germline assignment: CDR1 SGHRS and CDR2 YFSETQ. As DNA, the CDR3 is TGCGCCAGCAGCTTGGATCAGGGGCGGTTCGGGGAGCTGTTTTTT. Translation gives CASSLDQGRFGELFF.